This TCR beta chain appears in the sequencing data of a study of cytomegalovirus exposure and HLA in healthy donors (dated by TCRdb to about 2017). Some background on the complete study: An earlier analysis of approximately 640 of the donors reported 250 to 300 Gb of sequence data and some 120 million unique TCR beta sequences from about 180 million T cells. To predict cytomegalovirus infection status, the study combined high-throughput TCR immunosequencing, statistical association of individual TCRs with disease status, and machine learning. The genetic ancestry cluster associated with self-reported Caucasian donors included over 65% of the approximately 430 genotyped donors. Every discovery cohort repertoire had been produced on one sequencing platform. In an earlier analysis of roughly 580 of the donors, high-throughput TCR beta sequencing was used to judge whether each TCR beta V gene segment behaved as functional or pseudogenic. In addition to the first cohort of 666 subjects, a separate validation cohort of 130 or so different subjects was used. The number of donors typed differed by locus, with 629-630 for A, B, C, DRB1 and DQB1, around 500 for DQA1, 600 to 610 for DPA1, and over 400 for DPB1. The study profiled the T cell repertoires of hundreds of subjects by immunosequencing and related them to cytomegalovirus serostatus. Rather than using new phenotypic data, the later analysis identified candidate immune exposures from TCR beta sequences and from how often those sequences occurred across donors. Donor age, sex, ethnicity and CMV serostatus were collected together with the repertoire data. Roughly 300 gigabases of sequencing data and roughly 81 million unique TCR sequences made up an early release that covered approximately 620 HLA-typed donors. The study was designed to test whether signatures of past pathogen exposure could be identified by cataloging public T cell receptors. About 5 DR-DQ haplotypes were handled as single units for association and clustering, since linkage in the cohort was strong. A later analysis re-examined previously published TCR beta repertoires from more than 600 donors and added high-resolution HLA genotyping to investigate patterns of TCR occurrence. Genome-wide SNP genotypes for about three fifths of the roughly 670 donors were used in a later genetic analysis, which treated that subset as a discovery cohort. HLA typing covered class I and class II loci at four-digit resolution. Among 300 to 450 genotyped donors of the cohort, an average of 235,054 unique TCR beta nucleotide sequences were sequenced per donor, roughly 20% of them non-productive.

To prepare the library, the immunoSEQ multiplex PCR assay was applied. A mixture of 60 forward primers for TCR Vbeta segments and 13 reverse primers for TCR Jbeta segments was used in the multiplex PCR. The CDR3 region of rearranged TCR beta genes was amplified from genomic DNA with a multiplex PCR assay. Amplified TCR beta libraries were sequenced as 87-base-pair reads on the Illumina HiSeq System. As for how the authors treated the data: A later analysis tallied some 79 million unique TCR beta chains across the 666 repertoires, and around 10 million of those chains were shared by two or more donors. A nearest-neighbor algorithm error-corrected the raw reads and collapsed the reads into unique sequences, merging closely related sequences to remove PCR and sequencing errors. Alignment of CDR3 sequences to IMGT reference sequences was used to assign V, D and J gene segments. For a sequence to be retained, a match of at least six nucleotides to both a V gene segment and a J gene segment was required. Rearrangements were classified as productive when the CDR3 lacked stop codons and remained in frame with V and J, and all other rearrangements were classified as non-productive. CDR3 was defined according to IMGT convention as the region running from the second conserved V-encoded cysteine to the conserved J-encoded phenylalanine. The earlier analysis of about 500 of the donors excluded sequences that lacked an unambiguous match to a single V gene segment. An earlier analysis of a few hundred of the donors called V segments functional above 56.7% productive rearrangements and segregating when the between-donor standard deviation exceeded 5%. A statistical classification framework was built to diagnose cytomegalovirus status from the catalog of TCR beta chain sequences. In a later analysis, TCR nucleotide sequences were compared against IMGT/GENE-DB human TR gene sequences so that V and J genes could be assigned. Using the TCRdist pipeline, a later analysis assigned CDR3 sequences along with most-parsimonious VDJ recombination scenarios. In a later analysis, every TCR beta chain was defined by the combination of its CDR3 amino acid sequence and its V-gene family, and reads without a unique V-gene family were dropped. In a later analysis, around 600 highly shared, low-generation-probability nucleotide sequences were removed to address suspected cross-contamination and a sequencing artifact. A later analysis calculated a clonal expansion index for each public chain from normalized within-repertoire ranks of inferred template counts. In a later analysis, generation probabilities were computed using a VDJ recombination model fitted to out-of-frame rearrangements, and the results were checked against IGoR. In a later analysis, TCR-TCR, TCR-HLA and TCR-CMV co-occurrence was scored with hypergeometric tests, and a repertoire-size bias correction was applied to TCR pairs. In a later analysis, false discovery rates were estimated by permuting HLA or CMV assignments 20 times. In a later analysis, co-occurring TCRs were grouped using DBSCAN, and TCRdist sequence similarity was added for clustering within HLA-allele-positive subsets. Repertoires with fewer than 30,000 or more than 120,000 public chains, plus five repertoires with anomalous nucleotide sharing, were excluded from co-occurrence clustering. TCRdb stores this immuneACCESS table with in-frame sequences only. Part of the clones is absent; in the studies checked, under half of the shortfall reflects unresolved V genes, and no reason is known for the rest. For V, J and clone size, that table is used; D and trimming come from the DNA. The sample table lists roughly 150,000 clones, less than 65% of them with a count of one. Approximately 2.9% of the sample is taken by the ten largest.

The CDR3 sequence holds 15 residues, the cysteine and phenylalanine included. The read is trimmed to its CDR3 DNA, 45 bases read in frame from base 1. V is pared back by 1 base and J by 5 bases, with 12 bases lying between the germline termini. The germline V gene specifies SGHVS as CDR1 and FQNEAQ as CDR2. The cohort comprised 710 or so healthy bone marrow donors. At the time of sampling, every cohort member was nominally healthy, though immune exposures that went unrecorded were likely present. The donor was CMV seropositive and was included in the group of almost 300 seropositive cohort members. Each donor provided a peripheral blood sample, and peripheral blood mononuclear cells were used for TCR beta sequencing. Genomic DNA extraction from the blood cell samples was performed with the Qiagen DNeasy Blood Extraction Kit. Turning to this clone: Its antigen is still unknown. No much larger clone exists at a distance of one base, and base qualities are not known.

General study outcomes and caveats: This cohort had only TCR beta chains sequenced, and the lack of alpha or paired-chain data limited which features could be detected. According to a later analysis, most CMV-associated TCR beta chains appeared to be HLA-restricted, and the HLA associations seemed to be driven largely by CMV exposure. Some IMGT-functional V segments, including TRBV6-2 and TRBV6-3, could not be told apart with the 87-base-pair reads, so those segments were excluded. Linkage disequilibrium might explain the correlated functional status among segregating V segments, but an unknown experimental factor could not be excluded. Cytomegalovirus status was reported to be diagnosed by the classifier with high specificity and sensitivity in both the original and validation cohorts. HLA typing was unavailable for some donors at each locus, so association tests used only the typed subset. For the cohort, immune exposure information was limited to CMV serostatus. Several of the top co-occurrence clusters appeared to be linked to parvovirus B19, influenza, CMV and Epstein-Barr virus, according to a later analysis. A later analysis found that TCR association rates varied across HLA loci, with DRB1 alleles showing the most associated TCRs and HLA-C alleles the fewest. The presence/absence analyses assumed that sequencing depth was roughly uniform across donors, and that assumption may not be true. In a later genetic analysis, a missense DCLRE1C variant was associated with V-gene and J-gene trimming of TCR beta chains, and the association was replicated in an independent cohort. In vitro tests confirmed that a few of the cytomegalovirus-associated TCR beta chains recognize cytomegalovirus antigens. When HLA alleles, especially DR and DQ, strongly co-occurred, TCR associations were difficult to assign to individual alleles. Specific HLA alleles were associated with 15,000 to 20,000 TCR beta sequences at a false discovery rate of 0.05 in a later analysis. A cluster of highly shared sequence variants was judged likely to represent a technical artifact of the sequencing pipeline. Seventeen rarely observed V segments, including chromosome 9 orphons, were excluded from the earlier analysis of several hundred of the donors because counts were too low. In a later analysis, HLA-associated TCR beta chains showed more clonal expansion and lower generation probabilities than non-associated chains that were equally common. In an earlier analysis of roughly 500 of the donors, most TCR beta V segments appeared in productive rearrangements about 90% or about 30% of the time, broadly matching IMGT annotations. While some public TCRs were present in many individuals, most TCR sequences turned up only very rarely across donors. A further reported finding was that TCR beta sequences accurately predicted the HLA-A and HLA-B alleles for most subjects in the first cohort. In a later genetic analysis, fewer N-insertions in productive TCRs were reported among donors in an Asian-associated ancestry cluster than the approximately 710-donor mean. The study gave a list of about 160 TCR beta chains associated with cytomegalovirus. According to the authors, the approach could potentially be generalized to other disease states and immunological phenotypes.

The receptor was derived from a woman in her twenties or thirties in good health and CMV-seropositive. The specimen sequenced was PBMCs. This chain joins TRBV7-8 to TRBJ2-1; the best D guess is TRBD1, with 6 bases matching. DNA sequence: TGTGCCAGCAGCTTAGTACAGGGTATGAACAATGAGCAGTTCTTC. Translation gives CASSLVQGMNNEQFF.